This T cell receptor beta chain was obtained from a study of CD8 T cells in Susac syndrome. Sequencing of TCR beta was undertaken in CD8+ and CD4+ T cells derived from blood. About 0.5 to 1 ug RNA was reverse transcribed with random hexamers. An immunoSEQ multiplex PCR amplified TCR beta CDR3 over 54 Vbeta and 13 Jbeta. TCRdb processed the immunoSEQ multiplex PCR reads anew with MiXCR; each CDR3 protein has one entry. The data hold more than 75,000 distinct CDR3 sequences, with roughly 93% observed a single time. What was sequenced was CD8+ T cells from PBMCs. This clonotype originated in a human donor in good health.

In nucleotides, the CDR3 is TGTGCCAGCAGTTTCGCCAGGGATTCCTACGAGCAGTACTTC. The encoded protein is CASSFARDSYEQYF. The chain couples TRBV27 to TRBJ2-7, with D possibly TRBD1 on 5 matching bases. The V gene lost 3 bases and the J gene lost 1 base, with 10 bases spanning the gap. CDR3 length equals 14 residues. The germline gives CDR1 MNHEY, CDR2 SMNVEV (reference sequence).